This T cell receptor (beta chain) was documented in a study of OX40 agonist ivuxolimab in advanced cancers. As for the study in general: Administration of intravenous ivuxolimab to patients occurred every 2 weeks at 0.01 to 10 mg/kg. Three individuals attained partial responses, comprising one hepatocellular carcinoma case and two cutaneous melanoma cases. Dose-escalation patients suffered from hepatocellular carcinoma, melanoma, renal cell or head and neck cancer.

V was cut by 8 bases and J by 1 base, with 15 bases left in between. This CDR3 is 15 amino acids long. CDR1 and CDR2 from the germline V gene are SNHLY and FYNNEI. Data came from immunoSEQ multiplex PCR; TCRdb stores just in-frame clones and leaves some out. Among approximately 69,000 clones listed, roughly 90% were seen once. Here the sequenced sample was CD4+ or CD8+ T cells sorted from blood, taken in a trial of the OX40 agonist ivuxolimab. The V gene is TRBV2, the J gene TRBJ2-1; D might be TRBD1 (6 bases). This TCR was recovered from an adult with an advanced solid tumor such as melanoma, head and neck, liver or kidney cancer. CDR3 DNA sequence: TGTGCCAGCCCTAGGGGCAGGGGATCCTACAATGAGCAGTTCTTC. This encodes CASPRGRGSYNEQFF.